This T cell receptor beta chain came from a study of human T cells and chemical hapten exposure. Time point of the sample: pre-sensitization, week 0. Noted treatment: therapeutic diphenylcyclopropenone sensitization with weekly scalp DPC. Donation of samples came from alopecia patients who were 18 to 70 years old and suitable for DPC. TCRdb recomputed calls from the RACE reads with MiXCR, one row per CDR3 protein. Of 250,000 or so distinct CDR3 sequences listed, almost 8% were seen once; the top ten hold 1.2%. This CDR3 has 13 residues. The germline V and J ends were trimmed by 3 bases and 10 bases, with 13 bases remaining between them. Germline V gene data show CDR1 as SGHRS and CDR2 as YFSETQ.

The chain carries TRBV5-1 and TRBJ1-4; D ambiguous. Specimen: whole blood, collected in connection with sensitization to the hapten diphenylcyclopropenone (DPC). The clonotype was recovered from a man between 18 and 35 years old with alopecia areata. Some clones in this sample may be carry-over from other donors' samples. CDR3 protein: CASSSMNDGKLFF. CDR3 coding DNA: TGCGCCAGCAGCTCGATGAACGATGGAAAACTGTTTTTT. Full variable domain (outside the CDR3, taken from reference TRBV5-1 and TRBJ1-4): KAGVTQTPRYLIKTRGQQVTLSCSPISGHRSVSWYQQTPGQGLQFLFEYFSETQRNKGNFPGRFSGRQFSNSRSEMNVSTLELGDSALYLCASSSMNDGKLFFGSGTQLSVL.